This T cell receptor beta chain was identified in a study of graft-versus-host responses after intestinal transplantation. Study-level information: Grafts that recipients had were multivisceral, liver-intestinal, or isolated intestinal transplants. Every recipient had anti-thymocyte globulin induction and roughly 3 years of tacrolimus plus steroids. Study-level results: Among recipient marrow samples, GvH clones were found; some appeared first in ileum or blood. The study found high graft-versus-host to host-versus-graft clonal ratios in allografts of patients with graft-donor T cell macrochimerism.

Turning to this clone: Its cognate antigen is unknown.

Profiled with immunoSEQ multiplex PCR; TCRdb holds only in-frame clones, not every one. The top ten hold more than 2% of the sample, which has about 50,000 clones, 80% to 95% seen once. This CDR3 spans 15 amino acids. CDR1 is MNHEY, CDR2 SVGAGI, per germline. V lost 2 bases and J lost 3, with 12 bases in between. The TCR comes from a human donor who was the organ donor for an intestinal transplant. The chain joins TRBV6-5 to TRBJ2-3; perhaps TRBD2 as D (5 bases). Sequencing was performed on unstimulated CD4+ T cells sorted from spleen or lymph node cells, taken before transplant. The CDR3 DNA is TGTGCCAGCAGTTACGTCGGGGTAGGAACAGATACGCAGTATTTT. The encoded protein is CASSYVGVGTDTQYF.